This TCR beta chain was retrieved from a study of blood T cell repertoires in COVID-19. Study in general: Sources were T cells, B-cell-depleted T cells, or PBMCs; the material itself was cDNA or gDNA.

Germline V gene lookup returns CDR1 SEHNR and CDR2 FQNEAQ (reference sequence). The CDR3 sequence is 13 residues long. V dropped 2 bases and J dropped 5 bases, with 10 bases sitting between them. In the source study's methods: Estimated nucleated cell counts came from reference gene primer amplification. Clones were read by immunoSEQ multiplex PCR, and TCRdb kept only the in-frame ones, dropping some. V, J and clone size were drawn from that table, and D and trimming were deduced from the DNA. The repertoire holds about 80,000 clones, less than 85% seen once, with 16% in the top ten. This TCR was sampled from a man between 65 and 79 years old with active or convalescent COVID-19. The sequencing input was peripheral blood. The chain joins TRBV7-9 to TRBJ2-7; D is unclear. The CDR3 sequence: CASSLWSSHEQYF. CDR3 DNA sequence: TGTGCCAGCAGCTTATGGAGTTCCCACGAGCAGTACTTC.